These 30 T cell receptor beta chains were sequenced from one sample in a study of T cells in Graves' hyperthyroidism and ophthalmopathy. The investigators amplified TCR beta CDR3 regions from RNA transcripts. HTBI primers were employed in a first-round RT-PCR of the TCR CDR3. Each CDR3 protein is one row after TCRdb ran MiXCR on the multiplex PCR reads. The sample shows about 400,000 distinct CDR3 sequences, 15% to 18% of them seen only once. Material for sequencing was blood. These receptors originate from a woman under 30 with Graves' hyperthyroidism.

The CDR3 protein is CASSPQGDNSPLHF. CDR3 bases: TGTGCCAGCTCACCCCAGGGGGATAATTCACCCCTCCACTTT. The chain combines TRBV18 with TRBJ1-6; 7 nucleotides align to TRBD1. The V segment lost 3 bases and the J segment 5 bases; nucleotides outside the gene matches: 1. This CDR3 is 14 amino acids long. CDR1 KGHSH and CDR2 LQKENI come from the germline V gene.

This clonotype was counted at least ten times. V and J are TRBV5-1 and TRBJ2-7; no clear D. The CDR3 is made up of 16 amino acids. With 0 bases removed from V and 0 bases from J, the gap between germline ends came to 13 bases. Germline V gives CDR1 SGHRS, CDR2 YFSETQ. DNA of the CDR3: TGCGCCAGCAGCTTGGACCGGCAGCTCCTCTCCTACGAGCAGTACTTC. Its protein is CASSLDRQLLSYEQYF.

CDR3 amino acids: CASSYGPRGGAYEQYF. Written as DNA, the CDR3 is TGTGCCAGCAGTTACGGACCTAGGGGGGGGGCCTACGAGCAGTACTTC. The rearrangement links TRBV6-5 to TRBJ2-7; D possibly corresponds to TRBD2 (7 bases). The germline CDR1 and CDR2 sequences are MNHEY and SVGAGI. Trimming removed 2 bases from V and 2 bases from J, with 16 bases in between. CDR3 size: 16 residues.

This clonotype was seen only a few times. DNA for the CDR3: TGTGCCAGCAGCGTAGACGGGGGAAGCGGGGGGGCCGTCTCCCAAGAGACCCAGTACTTC. Translating it yields CASSVDGGSGGAVSQETQYF. The chain recombines TRBV9 with TRBJ2-5; 10 bases line up with TRBD2. This CDR3 has 20 amino acids. Germline lookup yields CDR1 SGDLS and CDR2 YYNGEE. J lost 1 base, V lost 0 bases, and 15 bases had no gene match.

Only a few counts were recorded for this clonotype. The J gene is TRBJ2-2, the V gene TRBV27; a possible D gene is TRBD2 (5 bases). Trimming pared 5 bases from V and 7 bases from J, leaving 14 bases between. This CDR3 contains 14 residues. Germline V gives CDR1 MNHEY, CDR2 SMNVEV (reference sequence). The CDR3 region has the DNA TGTGCCAGCAGTCCCCGACTAAGCGGCGGGGAGCTGTTTTTT. Encoded protein: CASSPRLSGGELFF.

At least ten counts were recorded for this clonotype. The rearrangement joins TRBV29-1 to TRBJ2-1; D might be TRBD1 or TRBD2, each matching 5 bases. This CDR3 has 13 amino acids. Germline V CDR1 and CDR2: SQVTM, ANQGSEA. Trimming pared 6 bases from V and 2 bases from J, leaving 11 bases between. CDR3 loop: CSVLGRTYNEQFF. CDR3 DNA: TGCAGCGTATTGGGACGGACCTACAATGAGCAGTTCTTC.

V is TRBV4-2 and J is TRBJ2-1; 7 positions agree with TRBD2. The germline V gene has CDR1 LGHNA and CDR2 YNFKEQ. This CDR3 is 16 amino acids long. V was pared by 0 bases and J by 4 bases, with 6 bases of the junction left unmatched. CDR3 residues: CASSQDETSPYNEQFF. The CDR3 DNA sequence: TGTGCCAGCAGCCAAGACGAGACTAGCCCTTACAATGAGCAGTTCTTC.

V usage is TRBV4-1 and J usage is TRBJ2-2; 9 bases fit TRBD2. CDR1 and CDR2 from the germline V gene are MGHRA and YSYEKL. The CDR3 has 16 amino acids. Unmatched junction bases numbered 2, after V lost 3 bases and J lost 0 bases. In DNA form, the CDR3 reads TGCGCCAGCAGCCAGCCTAGCGGGGCGAACACCGGGGAGCTGTTTTTT. Translated, it gives CASSQPSGANTGELFF.

The CDR3 region is CASSWDLAEQFF. The DNA of the CDR3 is TGTGCCAGCAGTTGGGACCTGGCTGAGCAGTTCTTC. The chain couples TRBV27 to TRBJ2-1; D is tentatively TRBD1 or TRBD2 (5 bases each). The germline V and J ends were trimmed by 4 bases and 9 bases, with 10 bases remaining between them. CDR1 is MNHEY and CDR2 is SMNVEV in the germline V gene (reference sequence). The CDR3 is 12 residues long.

This clonotype has a handful of counts. The chain is built from TRBV29-1 and TRBJ2-3; 11 bases align to TRBD2. The V gene's germline CDR1 is SQVTM and CDR2 ANQGSEA. This CDR3 is 14 amino acids long. J gave up 3 bases and V 7 bases, and 6 bases lay outside the gene matches. CDR3 sequence reads: CSGLTSGETDTQYF. The CDR3 coding sequence is TGCAGCGGCCTGACTAGCGGGGAGACAGATACGCAGTATTTT.

This clonotype was recorded a few times. The chain joins TRBV29-1 to TRBJ2-3; possible D gene TRBD1, 5 bases. The CDR3 sequence is 12 residues long. The germline V gene encodes CDR1 SQVTM and CDR2 ANQGSEA. Trimming removed 7 bases at V and 3 bases at J, with 11 bases between. CDR3 residues: CSADRGTDTQYF. The CDR3, as DNA: TGCAGCGCCGATAGGGGAACAGATACGCAGTATTTT.

This clonotype was seen repeatedly, ten times or more. The V gene is TRBV28, the J gene TRBJ1-5; D ambiguous. The germline V and J ends were trimmed by 6 bases and 9 bases, with 15 bases remaining between them. This CDR3 has 13 residues. Per germline, CDR1 MDHEN and CDR2 SYDVKM. As DNA, the CDR3 is TGTGCCAGCAGCTACGTAGTGGGTTGGCCCCAGCATTTT. This translates into CASSYVVGWPQHF.

The chain carries TRBV7-8 and TRBJ1-5; no clear D gene. Per germline, CDR1 SGHVS and CDR2 FQNEAQ. Trimming pared 2 bases from V and 6 bases from J, leaving 11 bases between. The CDR3 is made up of 14 amino acids. CDR3 nucleotides: TGTGCCAGCAGCTTATTCCCTCTCCGTCAGCCCCAGCATTTT. It translates to CASSLFPLRQPQHF.

This clonotype showed up just a few times. V and J are TRBV6-1 and TRBJ1-6; a weak D match, TRBD1 (6 bases). V dropped 5 bases and J dropped 3 bases, with 14 bases sitting between them. In germline, CDR1 is MNHNS, CDR2 SASEGT. The CDR3 sequence is 16 residues long. CDR3 loop: CASSSSGQSYNSPLHF. CDR3 in DNA: TGTGCCAGCAGTAGTAGTGGACAGAGCTATAATTCACCCCTCCACTTT.

The table lists this clonotype with a count of one. The rearrangement links TRBV19 to TRBJ2-5, with D uncertain. Germline-derived CDR1 and CDR2 are LNHDA and SQIVND (reference sequence). V was pared by 1 base and J by 6 bases, with 12 bases between. The CDR3 contains 14 residues. This chain's CDR3 is CASSIGPGFKTQYF. Here the CDR3 DNA reads TGTGCCAGTAGTATAGGGCCGGGCTTCAAGACCCAGTACTTC.

This clonotype appeared once. A much larger clone is a single base away; this may be a read error. CDR3 sequence: CASRRFRDRNQPQHF. The CDR3 DNA is TGTGCCAGCAGACGATTCCGGGACAGAAATCAGCCCCAGCATTTT. V gene TRBV28 combines with J gene TRBJ1-5; 7 bases map to TRBD1. Germline CDR1 MDHEN, CDR2 SYDVKM. V was pared by 6 bases and J by 4 bases, with 9 bases of the junction left unmatched. The CDR3 is 15 residues long.

Many counts were recorded for this clonotype. This sequence joins TRBV11-2 and TRBJ2-7, with a possible D match to TRBD1 (5 bases). Germline V gives CDR1 SGHAT, CDR2 FQNNGV. The CDR3 runs 16 residues. V was clipped by 1 base and J by 3 bases, with 16 bases between them. The CDR3 bases are TGTGCCAGCAGCTTAGGGCCAAGGACATGGGTCTACGAGCAGTACTTC. Protein: CASSLGPRTWVYEQYF. The full variable domain, its missing parts supplied by reference TRBV11-2 and TRBJ2-7, is EAGVAQSPRYKIIEKRQSVAFWCNPISGHATLYWYQQILGQGPKLLIQFQNNGVVDDSQLPKDRFSAERLKGVDSTLKIQPAKLEDSAVYLCASSLGPRTWVYEQYFGPGTRLTVT.

This clonotype was seen more than once but under ten times. The chain carries TRBV24-1 and TRBJ1-2, with D unclear. Germline lookup yields CDR1 KGHDR and CDR2 SFDVKD. The length of the CDR3 is 12 residues. V dropped 3 bases and J dropped 4 bases, with 5 bases sitting between them. The CDR3 DNA is TGTGCCACCAGTGATAACAGCTATGGCTACACCTTC. Amino acids: CATSDNSYGYTF.

This clonotype appeared a few times. V is TRBV6-1 and J is TRBJ2-7; 9 bases are shared with TRBD2. The length of the CDR3 is 16 residues. Germline-derived CDR1 and CDR2 are MNHNS and SASEGT. V lost 5 bases and J lost 6; bases outside the gene matches: 14. The CDR3 protein is CASSQSSIAGDSEQYF. CDR3 nucleotide sequence: TGTGCCAGCAGTCAAAGTTCTATAGCGGGGGACTCCGAGCAGTACTTC.

This clonotype was recorded a few times. The DNA for the CDR3 is TGTGCCAGCAGTGCCTTGGGTCAGAATCAGCCCCAGCATTTT. Amino acids: CASSALGQNQPQHF. The rearrangement joins TRBV25-1 to TRBJ1-5; D uncertain. This CDR3 region has 14 residues. In germline, CDR1 is MGHDK, CDR2 SYGVNS. V was cut by 4 bases and J by 4 bases, with 11 bases left in between.

V is TRBV6-9 and J is TRBJ2-1, with D possibly matching TRBD1 (6 bases). There are 19 residues in the CDR3. Germline CDR1 MNHGY, CDR2 SVAAGI. V lost 4 bases to trimming and J lost 1 base, with 23 bases between them. In DNA form, the CDR3 reads TGTGCCAGCAGTTTTATCAGGTCGAGGGGGACCCATTCCTACAATGAGCAGTTCTTC. Its translation: CASSFIRSRGTHSYNEQFF.

This clonotype was observed many times. This chain links TRBV20-1 with TRBJ2-5, with a weak D call TRBD1 (6 bases). V was clipped by 1 base and J by 5 bases, with 14 bases between them. The CDR3 sequence is 14 residues long. The germline gives CDR1 DFQATT, CDR2 SNEGSKA (reference sequence). The CDR3 sequence: CSARGGHRFETQYF. The DNA for the CDR3 is TGCAGTGCTAGAGGGGGACACAGATTCGAGACCCAGTACTTC.

This clonotype was seen repeatedly, ten times or more. The chain has TRBV7-9 and TRBJ2-5, with 14 nucleotides matching TRBD2. After removal of 5 bases from V and 1 base from J, the junction contained 3 bases not matched to a gene. The CDR3 length is 16 residues. CDR1 and CDR2 from the germline V gene are SEHNR and FQNEAQ (reference sequence). CDR3 nucleotides: TGTGCCAGCAGCCCCGGGACTAGCGGGAGCCAAGAGACCCAGTACTTC. It yields the protein CASSPGTSGSQETQYF.

Ten or more counts support this clonotype. The chain has TRBV6-1 and TRBJ2-3, with 8 bases identical to TRBD2. The CDR3 has 15 residues. CDR1 and CDR2 from the germline V gene are MNHNS and SASEGT. Trimming removed 5 bases from V and 2 bases from J; junction bases left unmatched: 6. CDR3 region: CASSLVAGITDTQYF. The CDR3, as DNA: TGTGCCAGCAGTTTAGTAGCGGGGATCACAGATACGCAGTATTTT.

The chain uses TRBV12-3 or TRBV12-4 and TRBJ2-2, with TRBD1 identical over 9 bases. The CDR3 covers 16 residues. J was trimmed by 3 bases and V by 3 bases; bases with no gene match: 5. The CDR3 DNA reads as TGTGCCAGCAGTTTTGGGACAGGGTGGGACACCGGGGAGCTGTTTTTT. Residues: CASSFGTGWDTGELFF.

There are many counts of this clonotype. The CDR3 DNA sequence: TGCAGCGTTGTTAGGGGATCGCGGACTGAAGCTTTCTTT. This codes for CSVVRGSRTEAFF. V usage is TRBV29-1 and J usage is TRBJ1-1; tentative D call: TRBD1 (5 bases). Per the germline V gene, CDR1 is SQVTM and CDR2 is ANQGSEA. V gave up 4 bases and J gave up 5 bases, with 14 bases separating them. The CDR3 loop spans 13 amino acids.

This clonotype was recorded many times. This chain links TRBV4-1 with TRBJ1-1; maybe TRBD1 (6 bases). The CDR3 covers 15 residues. V lost 0 bases and J 2 bases, leaving 10 bases between the germline ends. Germline CDR1 MGHRA, CDR2 YSYEKL. The DNA of the CDR3 is TGCGCCAGCAGCCAAGACCAGGGGCTCAACACTGAAGCTTTCTTT. Amino acid sequence: CASSQDQGLNTEAFF.

This clonotype occurred many times. In DNA form, the CDR3 reads TGTGCCAGCAGCTTAAACATCGGGACGAACACCGGGGAGCTGTTTTTT. This encodes CASSLNIGTNTGELFF. The chain links TRBV7-2 to TRBJ2-2; TRBD2 might be the D (5 bases). The V gene lost 2 bases and the J gene lost 0 bases, with 10 bases spanning the gap. This CDR3 spans 16 amino acids. Germline V gives CDR1 SGHTA, CDR2 FQGNSA.

This clonotype was detected ten times or more. V gene TRBV28 combines with J gene TRBJ1-5; the match to TRBD1 covers 8 bases. The CDR3 extends over 13 amino acids. Germline V gene sequence: CDR1 MDHEN, CDR2 SYDVKM. V gave up 6 bases and J gave up 6 bases; unmatched junction bases: 4. The CDR3 DNA sequence: TGTGCCAGCAGCCGGGACAGGAGTCAGCCCCAGCATTTT. Translation: CASSRDRSQPQHF.

The chain couples TRBV5-8 to TRBJ1-5; the D gene is possibly TRBD1 (5 bases). CDR3 length: 15 residues. V was pared by 2 bases and J by 2 bases, with 11 bases between. CDR1 and CDR2 (germline): SGHTS, YDEGEE. The CDR3 DNA reads as TGTGCCAGCAGCTTACGACAGCCAGGCAATCAGCCCCAGCATTTT. This codes for CASSLRQPGNQPQHF.